A single sample is the source of the 13 T cell receptor beta chains below, sequenced in a study of T cells after yellow fever vaccination. MiXCR, run by TCRdb on the 5' RACE reads, gives a single entry per CDR3 protein. The sample records a few hundred thousand distinct CDR3 sequences, roughly 4.3% being singletons. This specimen was PBMCs, taken 5 days after the yellow fever booster vaccination. These receptors were taken from a man between 18 and 29 years old who received the YFV17D yellow fever vaccine.

This clonotype was found many times. The chain uses TRBV20-1 and TRBJ2-5, with D perhaps matching TRBD2 (5 bases). Germline-derived CDR1 and CDR2 are DFQATT and SNEGSKA (reference sequence). Trimming took 1 base from V and 7 from J, leaving 19 bases between them. There are 15 residues in the CDR3. The CDR3 DNA sequence: TGCAGTGCTAGAGCAAAGGAGGCCCCGGTGGGGACCCAGTACTTC. It encodes CSARAKEAPVGTQYF.

The V gene is TRBV4-1, the J gene TRBJ2-5; TRBD2 matches at 10 bases. J gave up 3 bases and V 0 bases, and 4 bases lay outside the gene matches. This CDR3 contains 16 residues. Germline V gene lookup returns CDR1 MGHRA and CDR2 YSYEKL. The CDR3 here is CASSQDGLAGEETQYF. CDR3 DNA sequence: TGCGCCAGCAGCCAAGATGGTCTAGCGGGGGAAGAGACCCAGTACTTC.

This clonotype has a handful of counts. This chain's CDR3 is CASSDPLQGAVQETQYF. DNA for the CDR3: TGTGCCAGCAGCGACCCCCTACAGGGGGCAGTTCAAGAGACCCAGTACTTC. This rearrangement joins TRBV9 to TRBJ2-5; 9 bases match TRBD1. J gave up 2 bases and V 3 bases, and 11 bases lay outside the gene matches. The germline CDR1 and CDR2 sequences are SGDLS and YYNGEE. The CDR3 extends over 17 amino acids.

The rearrangement joins TRBV6-2 or TRBV6-3 to TRBJ2-3, with 10 bases identical to TRBD2. The V gene's germline CDR1 is MNHEY and CDR2 SVGEGT. The CDR3 length is 17 residues. With V trimmed by 6 bases and J by 2 bases, 11 bases remained unmatched. The CDR3 sequence is CASSRRLAGITTDTQYF. Written as DNA, the CDR3 is TGTGCCAGCAGCCGCAGACTAGCGGGTATTACCACAGATACGCAGTATTTT.

The genes are TRBV3-2 and TRBJ1-5; the table's TRBD1 call for D was not verified on the DNA. TRBV3-2 is reported as a pseudogene. The length of the CDR3 is 18 residues. Here the CDR3 reads CASSQDRAAPGSNQPQHF. CDR3 in DNA: TGTGCCAGCAGCCAAGATAGAGCCGCACCGGGGAGCAATCAGCCCCAGCATTTT.

This clonotype was counted ten times or more. The chain employs TRBV5-1 and TRBJ1-1; TRBD1 agrees at 8 bases. Trimming cost V 4 bases and J 0 bases; bases outside gene matches: 2. Germline loops: CDR1 SGHRS, CDR2 YFSETQ. CDR3 length: 14 amino acids. Here the CDR3 DNA reads TGCGCCAGCAGCACGGACAGGGTGAACACTGAAGCTTTCTTT. As protein: CASSTDRVNTEAFF.

The chain has TRBV27 and TRBJ2-3, with D hard to call. In germline, CDR1 is MNHEY, CDR2 SMNVEV (reference sequence). This CDR3 is built from 13 residues. V lost 8 bases to trimming and J lost 4 bases, with 13 bases between them. The CDR3 spells CASGLRVADTQYF. DNA of the CDR3: TGTGCCAGCGGATTAAGGGTCGCAGATACGCAGTATTTT.

The chain combines TRBV5-5 with TRBJ2-7; 12 nucleotides align to TRBD2. The CDR3 spans 12 residues. Per the germline V gene, CDR1 is SGHKS and CDR2 is YYEKEE (reference sequence). V lost 6 bases to trimming and J lost 6 bases; unmatched junction nucleotides: 1. The CDR3 DNA reads TGTGCCAGCAAACTAGCGGGGGGCGAGCAGTACGTC. Its translation: CASKLAGGEQYV.

This clonotype was detected many times. The V and J genes are TRBV3-1 and TRBJ2-5, with TRBD2 identical over 13 bases. The germline V gene encodes CDR1 LGHDT and CDR2 YNNKEL (reference sequence). The CDR3 runs 16 residues. V was pared by 0 bases and J by 5 bases, with 3 bases of the junction left unmatched. In DNA form, the CDR3 reads TGTGCCAGCAGCCAAGACGGACTAGCGGGGGTTGAGACCCAGTACTTC. Translation: CASSQDGLAGVETQYF.

This clonotype appeared a few times. The V gene is TRBV6-5, the J gene TRBJ2-6; D is possibly TRBD2 (6 bases). The CDR3 sequence is 16 residues long. V was pared by 6 bases and J by 1 base, with 13 bases between. Germline V gene lookup returns CDR1 MNHEY and CDR2 SVGAGI. For the CDR3, the DNA is TGTGCCAGCAGCAACCCTGGGGGGTCTGGGGCCAACGTCCTGACTTTC. Translating gives CASSNPGGSGANVLTF.

This clonotype was detected many times. The chain carries TRBV27 and TRBJ2-5; D is perhaps TRBD1 or TRBD2 (5 bases each). Trimming took off 2 bases at V and 4 bases at J, with 17 bases between the two ends. There are 16 residues in the CDR3. CDR1 is MNHEY, CDR2 SMNVEV, per germline (reference sequence). CDR3 sequence reads: CASSLIGTTSGETQYF. CDR3 in DNA: TGTGCCAGCAGTTTAATCGGGACCACAAGCGGAGAGACCCAGTACTTC.

The V gene is TRBV5-1, the J gene TRBJ2-3; 10 bases map to TRBD1. There are 18 residues in the CDR3. Trimming removed 3 bases from V and 3 bases from J; junction bases left unmatched: 13. Germline assignment: CDR1 SGHRS and CDR2 YFSETQ. CDR3 amino acids: CASSYQGQTGGGTDTQYF. CDR3 nucleotide sequence: TGCGCCAGCAGCTACCAGGGGCAGACAGGGGGCGGAACAGATACGCAGTATTTT. The full variable domain, completed using reference TRBV5-1 and TRBJ2-3, is KAGVTQTPRYLIKTRGQQVTLSCSPISGHRSVSWYQQTPGQGLQFLFEYFSETQRNKGNFPGRFSGRQFSNSRSEMNVSTLELGDSALYLCASSYQGQTGGGTDTQYFGPGTRLTVL.

The chain uses TRBV6-5 and TRBJ1-4, with 9 bases that match TRBD1. V lost 0 bases and J lost 8; bases outside the gene matches: 10. Germline CDR1 reads MNHEY; CDR2 reads SVGAGI. The CDR3 spans 17 residues. CDR3 sequence (DNA): TGTGCCAGCAGTTACTCGGGCTACAGGGGGCTTGGGGAAAAACTGTTTTTT. Translating it yields CASSYSGYRGLGEKLFF.